The 12 T cell receptor beta chains below were found in one sample sequenced in a study of vaccination and CD4 T cells after COVID-19. Treatment noted: roughly ten-day PBMC culture with coronavirus spike peptide pools or control peptides (ViraFEST assay). Their cognate antigens are unknown. Cultured CD4+ T cells had their DNA profiled by the Oncomine TCR Beta short-read assay. A single record per CDR3 protein comes from TCRdb applying MiXCR to the PCR reads. The sample has tens of thousands of distinct CDR3 sequences, around three fifths seen once. Material for sequencing was CD4+ T cells from blood, cultured in vitro. The receptors come from a human donor who had recovered from COVID-19.

The table lists this clonotype with a few counts. The chain uses TRBV19 and TRBJ1-1, with 7 bases that match TRBD1. The CDR3 length is 14 residues. The V and J ends lost 5 bases and 4 bases, in that order; junction bases with no gene match: 7. Germline V gene lookup returns CDR1 LNHDA and CDR2 SQIVND (reference sequence). The CDR3 reads CASSQRQGSTEAFF. The CDR3 nucleotides read TGTGCCAGTAGTCAACGACAGGGAAGCACTGAAGCTTTCTTT.

The chain links TRBV7-4 to TRBJ1-5; D gene uncertain. CDR1 and CDR2 (germline): SGHVT, SQSDAQ. The CDR3 runs 15 residues. V was pared by 5 bases and J by 3 bases, with 14 bases between. CDR3 sequence: CASSPRGVANQPQHF. CDR3 sequence (DNA): TGTGCCAGCAGCCCGCGCGGGGTTGCCAATCAGCCCCAGCATTTT.

The CDR3 reads CASSYATHRGTEAFF. The CDR3 nucleotides are TGTGCCAGCAGTTACGCAACACATCGGGGCACTGAAGCTTTCTTT. The chain links TRBV6-2 or TRBV6-3 to TRBJ1-1, with D hard to call. Between the trimmed V and J ends, which lost 2 bases and 4 bases, there was a span of 14 bases. CDR3 length: 15 residues. Per germline, CDR1 MNHEY and CDR2 SVGEGT.

The chain employs TRBV9 and TRBJ1-4; 7 bases line up with TRBD1. Germline V gene data show CDR1 as SGDLS and CDR2 as YYNGEE. With V trimmed by 0 bases and J by 7 bases, 6 bases remained unmatched. The CDR3 contains 15 residues. The CDR3 DNA reads as TGTGCCAGCAGCGTAGGGGGACAGAGGGGTGAAAAACTGTTTTTT. It yields the protein CASSVGGQRGEKLFF.

A note on this clonotype: An end of the junction does not agree with germline; a read error may underlie this. The chain links TRBV6-2 or TRBV6-3 to TRBJ2-6; tentative D call: TRBD1 (5 bases). The germline V gene encodes CDR1 MNHEY and CDR2 SVGEGT. This CDR3 contains 18 residues. CDR3 amino acids: CASSYRAGKDSGANVPTF. CDR3 in DNA: TGTGCCAGCAGTTACAGGGCAGGGAAAGACTCTGGGGCCAACGTCCCGACTTTC.

This clonotype showed up just once. V usage is TRBV28 and J usage is TRBJ1-5, with 12 bases lining up with TRBD1. This CDR3 has 16 amino acids. The junction had 11 bases not matched to a gene; V was cut back by 10 bases and J by 4 bases. Germline V gene data show CDR1 as MDHEN and CDR2 as SYDVKM. The chain's CDR3 is CAIKGQGALGNQPQHF. CDR3 nucleotide sequence: TGTGCCATCAAGGGACAGGGGGCTTTGGGAAATCAGCCCCAGCATTTT.

This clonotype was detected once. This chain connects TRBV12-3 or TRBV12-4 to TRBJ1-5, with a tentative D call TRBD1 (6 bases). V lost 3 bases and J 1 base, leaving 10 bases between the germline ends. The CDR3 contains 15 residues. This CDR3 reads CASSFSGQSNQPQHF. In DNA form, the CDR3 reads TGTGCCAGCAGTTTTTCGGGACAAAGCAATCAGCCCCAGCATTTT.

The rearrangement joins TRBV18 to TRBJ2-1, with D maybe TRBD2 (7 bases). V was trimmed by 6 bases and J by 7 bases, leaving 19 bases between them. Germline CDR1 KGHSH, CDR2 LQKENI. The CDR3 runs to 15 residues. In DNA form, the CDR3 reads TGTGCCAGCTCTCAGCGGGACACGGGACGTAATGAGCAGTTCTTC. Translated, it gives CASSQRDTGRNEQFF.

The gene calls are TRBV15 and TRBJ1-1; perhaps TRBD1 as D (5 bases). Germline V CDR1 and CDR2: LNHNV, YYDKDF (reference sequence). The CDR3 extends over 19 amino acids. The V gene lost 0 bases and the J gene lost 0 bases, with 20 bases spanning the gap. This CDR3 reads CATSRDKRGIGTMNTEAFF. Here the CDR3 DNA reads TGTGCCACCAGCAGAGATAAGAGGGGAATAGGAACAATGAACACTGAAGCTTTCTTT. Full variable domain (rest looked up from reference TRBV15 and TRBJ1-1): DAMVIQNPRYQVTQFGKPVTLSCSQTLNHNVMYWYQQKSSQAPKLLFHYYDKDFNNEADTPDNFQSRRPNTSFCFLDIRSPGLGDTAMYLCATSRDKRGIGTMNTEAFFGQGTRLTVV.

The V and J genes are TRBV6-1 and TRBJ1-3; D might be TRBD1 (5 bases). Trimming removed 1 base at V and 3 bases at J, with 10 bases between. This CDR3 has 15 residues. Per the germline V gene, CDR1 is MNHNS and CDR2 is SASEGT. The CDR3 sequence is CASSEEVTVGNTIYF. The CDR3 DNA reads as TGTGCCAGCAGTGAAGAGGTGACAGTTGGAAACACCATATATTTT.

The chain employs TRBV15 and TRBJ1-4; D unresolved. The CDR3 runs 11 residues. Trimming left V 5 bases short and J 5 bases short, with 3 bases between. Germline CDR1 and CDR2: LNHNV and YYDKDF (reference sequence). The CDR3 DNA is TGTGCCACCAGCCGAAATGAAAAACTGTTTTTT. This encodes CATSRNEKLFF.

This chain connects TRBV12-3 or TRBV12-4 to TRBJ1-1; TRBD1 is a possible D gene (5 bases). The CDR3 is 13 amino acids. V was pared by 2 bases and J by 8 bases, with 12 bases between. The CDR3 DNA follows: TGTGCCAGCAGTTTACGCGACAGCCTAGAAGCTTTCTTT. This gives the protein CASSLRDSLEAFF.